This T cell receptor beta chain emerged from a study of T-cell memory formation after mild COVID-19. The CDR3 totals 12 residues. Germline V gene sequence: CDR1 SNHLY, CDR2 FYNNEI. V gave up 7 bases and J gave up 6 bases, with 11 bases separating them. In this sample, this clonotype turned up a few times. This may stem from a read error, because a much larger clone lies one nucleotide away. In TCRdb, the 5' RACE reads were re-called with MiXCR into one record per CDR3 protein. The sample carries about 400,000 distinct CDR3 sequences, around a quarter recorded once. The rearrangement links TRBV2 to TRBJ2-3, with D uncertain. The clonotype comes from an adult woman who had mild COVID-19 (a few samples of this study predate the infection). Cell type and time point are not known. Sequenced sample: PBMCs or a T cell subset sorted from them (not recorded which). CDR3 region: CASNDPRDTQYF. The CDR3 nucleotides are TGTGCCAGCAATGACCCCAGGGATACGCAGTATTTT.